These T cell receptor beta chains were read from a single sample in a study of blood T cell repertoires in COVID-19. Sequenced by immunoSEQ multiplex PCR; TCRdb stores in-frame clones only, minus some. Counted here are about 100,000 clones, about 92% occurring once; the ten biggest clones make up about 5.7%. Sequencing input: peripheral blood. These receptors all come from a man between 50 and 59 years old with active COVID-19. The CDR3 runs from the conserved cysteine through the conserved F or W. D genes are given only for firm matches. Part of the rows lack a size; the others show once, few, many or a class for expanded clones.

CDR3aa | CDR3nt | v_gene | d_gene | j_gene | abundance
CATSGTGRNQPQHF | TGTGCCACCTCAGGGACAGGTAGAAATCAGCCCCAGCATTTT | TRBV19 | TRBD1 | TRBJ1-5 | once
CATGQGEVGEQYF | TGTGCCACCGGACAGGGGGAGGTTGGCGAGCAGTACTTC | TRBV13 | TRBD1 | TRBJ2-7 | -
CASSSGVRTEAFF | TGCGCCAGCAGCTCAGGGGTCCGGACTGAAGCTTTCTTT | TRBV5-1 | - | TRBJ1-1 | once
CASRQGRGEAFF | TGTGCCAGCAGGCAGGGGAGGGGTGAAGCTTTCTTT | TRBV12-3/TRBV12-4 | - | TRBJ1-1 | -
CASSLPGRGTEAFF | TGTGCCAGCAGCTTGCCGGGGCGGGGCACTGAAGCTTTCTTT | TRBV5-4 | - | TRBJ1-1 | -
CASSNAGTGEKLFF | TGTGCCAGCAGCAATGCCGGGACAGGCGAAAAACTGTTTTTT | TRBV27 | TRBD1 | TRBJ1-4 | -
CASSEAAYGYTF | TGTGCCAGCAGTGAAGCTGCGTATGGCTACACCTTC | TRBV6-1 | - | TRBJ1-2 | -
CASILGLANNEQFF | TGTGCCAGCATCCTGGGACTAGCAAACAATGAGCAGTTCTTC | TRBV2 | TRBD2 | TRBJ2-1 | -
CSASPGLAASYEQYF | TGCAGTGCTAGTCCGGGACTAGCGGCTTCCTACGAGCAGTACTTC | TRBV20-1 | TRBD2 | TRBJ2-7 | -
CASSHTSFPYNEQFF | TGTGCCAGCAGCCATACCAGTTTTCCATACAATGAGCAGTTCTTC | TRBV3-1/TRBV3-2 | - | TRBJ2-1 | -
CASSPPGSDEQFF | TGTGCCAGCTCACCACCCGGGAGCGATGAGCAGTTCTTC | TRBV18 | - | TRBJ2-1 | -
CASSTGLSGTANEKLFF | TGTGCCAGCAGCACAGGGCTATCGGGTACCGCTAATGAAAAACTGTTTTTT | TRBV7-9 | - | TRBJ1-4 | -
CASSPLDRARGYTF | TGCGCCAGCAGCCCCCTGGACAGGGCCCGTGGCTACACCTTC | TRBV5-1 | TRBD1 | TRBJ1-2 | -
CASCKGGDQETQYF | TGCGCCAGCTGCAAGGGGGGGGATCAAGAGACCCAGTACTTC | TRBV5-1 | - | TRBJ2-5 | -
CASTLGGGPGYEQYF | TGTGCCAGCACCCTCGGGGGGGGACCAGGGTACGAGCAGTACTTC | TRBV6-5 | TRBD2 | TRBJ2-7 | -
CASSAGLAASSTDTQYF | TGTGCCAGTAGTGCGGGACTAGCGGCTTCTAGCACAGATACGCAGTATTTT | TRBV19 | TRBD2 | TRBJ2-3 | -
CASSPRGGGGELFF | TGTGCCAGCAGTCCCCGCGGGGGAGGCGGGGAGCTGTTTTTT | TRBV28 | TRBD2 | TRBJ2-2 | once
CASSPDRGGDEQYF | TGTGCCAGCTCACCGGACAGGGGCGGCGACGAGCAGTACTTC | TRBV18 | TRBD1 | TRBJ2-7 | -
CASSLKQGTLYEQYF | TGTGCCAGCAGTTTAAAGCAGGGGACGTTGTACGAGCAGTACTTC | TRBV27 | - | TRBJ2-7 | -
CASTPRGGTDTQYF | TGTGCCAGCACCCCCCGGGGAGGCACAGATACGCAGTATTTT | TRBV5-4 | - | TRBJ2-3 | -
CASSQGTGYSYEQYF | TGTGCCAGCAGCCAAGGTACAGGGTATTCCTACGAGCAGTACTTC | TRBV3-1/TRBV3-2 | - | TRBJ2-7 | once
CASSATSGPSYEQYF | TGTGCCAGCAGCGCCACTAGCGGGCCCTCCTACGAGCAGTACTTC | TRBV9 | TRBD2 | TRBJ2-7 | few
CASLMSKGEGSDGYTF | TGTGCCAGCTTAATGAGTAAGGGGGAAGGCTCGGATGGCTACACCTTC | TRBV28 | - | TRBJ1-2 | -
CASSSNYGYTF | TGTGCCAGCAGTTCGAACTATGGCTACACCTTC | TRBV12-3/TRBV12-4 | - | TRBJ1-2 | -
CASSLGRVRDTQYF | TGTGCCAGCAGCCTCGGGAGGGTTCGAGATACGCAGTATTTT | TRBV6-5 | TRBD2 | TRBJ2-3 | -
CASSVGGVSTDTQYF | TGTGCCAGCAGCGTGGGGGGAGTTAGCACAGATACGCAGTATTTT | TRBV9 | - | TRBJ2-3 | -
CASTAGIGYGYTF | TGTGCCAGCACGGCAGGGATTGGCTATGGCTACACCTTC | TRBV12-3/TRBV12-4 | - | TRBJ1-2 | -
CSVEDQTSHF | TGCAGCGTTGAAGACCAGACTAGCCACTTC | TRBV29-1 | TRBD2 | TRBJ2-5 | -
CASSQDRQGVYEQYF | TGCGCCAGCAGCCAAGATCGACAGGGTGTGTACGAGCAGTACTTC | TRBV4-1 | TRBD1 | TRBJ2-7 | -
CASSPRGSENYNEQFF | TGTGCCAGCAGCCCTAGAGGTAGCGAGAACTACAATGAGCAGTTCTTC | TRBV9 | - | TRBJ2-1 | -
CASSLALAGGFEQYF | TGTGCCAGCAGCTTGGCCCTAGCGGGAGGGTTCGAGCAGTACTTC | TRBV5-6 | TRBD2 | TRBJ2-7 | few
CASSRLQGDTEAFF | TGTGCCAGCAGCCGGTTACAGGGGGACACTGAAGCTTTCTTT | TRBV3-1/TRBV3-2 | TRBD1 | TRBJ1-1 | once
CASSVPLGRTQYF | TGTGCCAGCAGCGTACCCTTGGGCAGGACCCAGTACTTC | TRBV5-4 | - | TRBJ2-5 | -
CAWSTKAGINNEQFF | TGTGCCTGGAGTACAAAAGCGGGAATAAACAATGAGCAGTTCTTC | TRBV30 | TRBD2 | TRBJ2-1 | -
CASGTRETTHERGETQYF | TGTGCCAGTGGGACTAGGGAGACGACCCATGAAAGAGGAGAGACCCAGTACTTC | TRBV19 | TRBD2 | TRBJ2-5 | -
CASSTSWDEQYF | TGTGCCAGTAGTACTAGCTGGGACGAGCAGTACTTC | TRBV19 | - | TRBJ2-7 | once
CASTRSSGNTIYF | TGTGCCAGTACGAGGAGCTCTGGAAACACCATATATTTT | TRBV28 | - | TRBJ1-3 | -
CASSLDNYEQFF | TGCGCCAGCAGCTTGGACAATTATGAGCAGTTCTTC | TRBV5-1 | - | TRBJ2-1 | -
CASSPQGGSQPQHF | TGTGCCAGCAGCCCACAGGGTGGGAGCCAGCCCCAGCATTTT | TRBV7-2 | - | TRBJ1-5 | -
CASSGQSGNAYNEQFF | TGTGCCAGCAGTGGCCAAAGCGGGAACGCCTACAATGAGCAGTTCTTC | TRBV27 | TRBD2 | TRBJ2-1 | -
CATQKDSETQYF | TGTGCCACCCAGAAGGACTCAGAGACCCAGTACTTC | TRBV24-1 | - | TRBJ2-5 | -
CASSPRDASGSGTGELFF | TGTGCCAGCTCACCACGCGACGCTAGCGGGAGTGGCACCGGGGAGCTGTTTTTT | TRBV18 | TRBD2 | TRBJ2-2 | -
CASSSTGGEETQYF | TGTGCCAGCAGCTCGACAGGGGGCGAAGAGACCCAGTACTTC | TRBV7-6 | TRBD1 | TRBJ2-5 | -
CASSLPPTANYGYTF | TGTGCCAGCAGTTTACCACCCACAGCTAACTATGGCTACACCTTC | TRBV28 | - | TRBJ1-2 | -
CASSEPGQGNEKLFF | TGTGCCAGCAGTGAACCGGGACAGGGGAATGAAAAACTGTTTTTT | TRBV6-1 | TRBD1 | TRBJ1-4 | once
CASREPAGGPYEQYF | TGCGCCAGCAGGGAACCAGCGGGAGGGCCTTACGAGCAGTACTTC | TRBV10-2 | TRBD2 | TRBJ2-7 | -